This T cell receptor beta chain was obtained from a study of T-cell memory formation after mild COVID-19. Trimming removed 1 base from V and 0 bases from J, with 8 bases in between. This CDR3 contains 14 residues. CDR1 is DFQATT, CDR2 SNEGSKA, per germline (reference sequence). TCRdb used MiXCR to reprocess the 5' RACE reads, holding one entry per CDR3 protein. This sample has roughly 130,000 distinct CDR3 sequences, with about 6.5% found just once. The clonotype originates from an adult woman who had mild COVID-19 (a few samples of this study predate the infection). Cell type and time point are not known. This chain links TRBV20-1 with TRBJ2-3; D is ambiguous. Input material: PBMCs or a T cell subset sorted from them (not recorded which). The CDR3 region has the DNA TGCAGTGCTAGAGTGACTGATAGCACAGATACGCAGTATTTT. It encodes CSARVTDSTDTQYF.